This record concerns one T cell receptor (beta chain) sequence. Antigen specificity is unknown. The data were obtained in a study of OX40 agonist ivuxolimab in advanced cancers. CDR1 is MNHEY and CDR2 is SVGAGI in the germline V gene. The CDR3 loop spans 12 amino acids. Trimming left V 6 bases short and J 6 bases short, with 11 bases between. Data came from immunoSEQ multiplex PCR; TCRdb stores just in-frame clones and leaves some out. The sample lists about 46,000 clones; about 86% were seen once. Study-wide points: CD4+ and CD8+ T cells in blood underwent clonal expansion by week 6 at 0.1 to 3.0 mg/kg.

The sample was CD4+ or CD8+ T cells sorted from blood, taken in a trial of the OX40 agonist ivuxolimab. The TCR originated in an adult with an advanced solid tumor such as melanoma, head and neck, liver or kidney cancer. The chain links TRBV6-5 to TRBJ2-5; D unresolved. CDR3 region: CASSPGLKTQYF. As DNA, the CDR3 is TGTGCCAGCAGCCCCGGTCTGAAGACCCAGTACTTC.